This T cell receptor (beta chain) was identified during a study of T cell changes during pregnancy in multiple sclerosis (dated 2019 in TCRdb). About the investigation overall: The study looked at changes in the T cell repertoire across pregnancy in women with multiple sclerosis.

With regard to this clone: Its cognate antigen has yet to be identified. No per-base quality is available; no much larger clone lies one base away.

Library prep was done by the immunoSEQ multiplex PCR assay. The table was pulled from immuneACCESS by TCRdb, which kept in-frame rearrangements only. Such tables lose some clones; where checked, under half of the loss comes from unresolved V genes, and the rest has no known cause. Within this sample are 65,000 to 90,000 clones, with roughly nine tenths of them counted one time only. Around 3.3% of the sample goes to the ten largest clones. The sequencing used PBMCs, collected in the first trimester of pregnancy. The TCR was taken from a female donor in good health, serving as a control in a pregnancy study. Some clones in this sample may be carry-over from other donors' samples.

For the CDR3, the sequence is CASSTSGGYNEQFF. The sequenced DNA is TGTGCCAGCAGCACTAGCGGGGGGTACAATGAGCAGTTCTTC. The sequence joins TRBV7-2 to TRBJ2-1; the central 12 bases match TRBD2. From cysteine to phenylalanine, the CDR3 is 14 amino acids long. Solely the CDR3 DNA is kept, with 42 bases framed from the first base. Based on the germline V gene, the CDR1 and CDR2 sequences are SGHTA and FQGNSA. Relative to germline, V is missing 5 bases and J is missing 4 bases, with 0 bases of the junction outside any gene match.